The 5 T cell receptor beta chains below were found in one sample sequenced in a study of blood T cell repertoires in COVID-19. Only in-frame clones appear in the TCRdb table, and some are missing; sequencing was by immunoSEQ multiplex PCR. There are 210,000 or so clones in the sample; 88% occur only once, and approximately 2.6% lies in the top ten. The sequencing sample was made of peripheral blood. The receptors shown here come from a woman between 55 and 75 years old with acute or convalescent COVID-19.

The chain joins TRBV4-1 to TRBJ1-1; the D gene is possibly TRBD1 (5 bases). The CDR3 has 13 amino acids. CDR1 is MGHRA, CDR2 YSYEKL, per germline. V lost 2 bases, J lost 4 bases, and 8 bases lay in between. CDR3 DNA sequence: TGCGCCAGCAGCCAAACAGGTGTCACTGAAGCTTTCTTT. Translating it yields CASSQTGVTEAFF.

As concerns this clone: Other DNA sequences of this sample code for an identical CDR3. This chain connects TRBV19 to TRBJ1-6; 7 bases fit TRBD1. The V gene's germline CDR1 is LNHDA and CDR2 SQIVND (reference sequence). Germline trimming cut 3 bases from V and 9 bases from J; bases unmatched to any gene: 2. CDR3 length: 13 amino acids. CDR3 in DNA: TGTGCCAGTAGTATGGACAGGAGTTCACCCCTCCACTTT. The encoded protein is CASSMDRSSPLHF.

About this clone itself: Other nucleotide sequences from this sample produce the same CDR3. The V gene is TRBV7-3, the J gene TRBJ1-2; 10 nucleotides match TRBD1. The CDR3 is 14 residues long. V lost 3 bases to trimming and J lost 2 bases; unmatched junction nucleotides: 0. Germline-derived CDR1 and CDR2 are SGHTA and FQGTGA. The CDR3 sequence: CASSLGQGNYGYTF. The CDR3 DNA follows: TGTGCCAGCAGCTTGGGACAGGGGAACTATGGCTACACCTTC.

This clone was counted a single time. This rearrangement joins TRBV5-5 to TRBJ1-5; D perhaps matches TRBD1 (5 bases). Trimming shortened V by 4 bases and J by 2 bases, and 10 bases separated the two germline ends. Germline lookup yields CDR1 SGHKS and CDR2 YYEKEE (reference sequence). The CDR3 is 14 amino acids. The DNA for the CDR3 is TGTGCCAGCAGCCGGGGGGGAGGCAATCAGCCCCAGCATTTT. Translation gives CASSRGGGNQPQHF.

This sequence joins TRBV7-3 and TRBJ2-1; 10 bases agree with TRBD1. The germline CDR1 and CDR2 sequences are SGHTA and FQGTGA. The CDR3 sequence is 15 residues long. Trimming took 3 bases from V and 5 from J; bases not matched to a gene: 4. The CDR3 sequence is CASSFDRGQNNEQFF. For the CDR3, the DNA is TGTGCCAGCAGCTTCGACAGGGGGCAAAACAATGAGCAGTTCTTC.